Below, one TCR beta chain is given with its context. The CDR3 is made up of 16 amino acids. V was trimmed by 5 bases and J by 0 bases, leaving 15 bases between them. The germline CDR1 and CDR2 sequences are SGHAT and FQNNGV. This sample was included in a study of T cell changes during pregnancy in multiple sclerosis. Repertoires were generated with immunoSEQ multiplex PCR, while TCRdb's copy carries only in-frame clones and drops some. The sample shows about 34,000 clones, roughly 90% of them seen only once. The chain joins TRBV11-2 to TRBJ2-3, with D perhaps matching TRBD1 (6 bases). The source is a female donor with multiple sclerosis, enrolled in a pregnancy study. Material: CD8+ T cells from peripheral blood mononuclear cells, obtained in the third trimester of pregnancy. CDR3 DNA: TGTGCCAGCAGCGCTACAGGGTTCTCTAGCACAGATACGCAGTATTTT. Its protein product is CASSATGFSSTDTQYF.